This T cell receptor beta chain originates from a study of T-cell reconstitution after alpha-beta-depleted transplantation in children. The table lists this clonotype with a few counts. Trimming took 8 bases from V and 2 from J; bases not matched to a gene: 6. CDR1 and CDR2 (germline): SGHTA, FQGNSA. This CDR3 comprises 14 residues. Preparation of the TCRbeta library used unique molecular identifiers. TCRdb re-called the PCR reads with MiXCR, one entry per CDR3 protein. Counted here are 200,000 to 250,000 distinct CDR3 sequences, 8% to 9.5% occurring once; the ten biggest clones make up 5% to 7%. This chain links TRBV7-2 with TRBJ2-7; TRBD2 matches 10 bases. The receptor was derived from a human donor who donated a stem cell graft to a child with acute lymphoblastic leukemia. The sequences come from PBMCs from the stem cell graft donor, collected from the stem cell graft. The CDR3, as DNA: TGTGCCAGCGGCCCTAGCGGGGGCACCTACGAGCAGTACTTC. Its protein is CASGPSGGTYEQYF.